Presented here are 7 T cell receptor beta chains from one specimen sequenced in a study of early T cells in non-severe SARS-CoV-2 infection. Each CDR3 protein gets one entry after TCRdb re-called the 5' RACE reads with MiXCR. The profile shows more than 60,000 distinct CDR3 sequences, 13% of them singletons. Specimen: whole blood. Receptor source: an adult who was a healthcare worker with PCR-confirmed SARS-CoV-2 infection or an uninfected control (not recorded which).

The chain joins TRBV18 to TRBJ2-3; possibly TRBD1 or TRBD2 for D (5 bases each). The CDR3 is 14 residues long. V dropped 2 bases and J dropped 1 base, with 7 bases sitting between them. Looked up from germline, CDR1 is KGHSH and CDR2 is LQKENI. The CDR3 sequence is CASSPGTRTDTQYF. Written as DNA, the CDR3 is TGTGCCAGCTCACCAGGGACCCGCACAGATACGCAGTATTTT.

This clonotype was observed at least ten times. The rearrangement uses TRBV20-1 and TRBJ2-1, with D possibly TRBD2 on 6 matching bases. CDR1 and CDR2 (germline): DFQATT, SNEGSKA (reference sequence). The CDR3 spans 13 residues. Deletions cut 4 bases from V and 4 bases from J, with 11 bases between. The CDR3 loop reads CSAKAGIYNEQFF. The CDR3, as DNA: TGCAGTGCTAAAGCGGGTATATACAATGAGCAGTTCTTC.

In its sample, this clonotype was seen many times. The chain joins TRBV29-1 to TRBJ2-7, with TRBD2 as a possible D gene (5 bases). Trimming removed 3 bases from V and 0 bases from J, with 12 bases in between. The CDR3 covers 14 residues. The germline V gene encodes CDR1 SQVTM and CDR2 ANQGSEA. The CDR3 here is CSVEGADLSYEQYF. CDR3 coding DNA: TGCAGCGTTGAGGGAGCAGACCTCTCCTACGAGCAGTACTTC.

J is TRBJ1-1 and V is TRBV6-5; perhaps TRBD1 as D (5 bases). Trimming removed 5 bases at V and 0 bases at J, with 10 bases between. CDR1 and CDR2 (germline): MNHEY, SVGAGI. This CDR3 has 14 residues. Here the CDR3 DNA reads TGTGCCAGCAGTCGAGGGACTCTGAACACTGAAGCTTTCTTT. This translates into CASSRGTLNTEAFF.

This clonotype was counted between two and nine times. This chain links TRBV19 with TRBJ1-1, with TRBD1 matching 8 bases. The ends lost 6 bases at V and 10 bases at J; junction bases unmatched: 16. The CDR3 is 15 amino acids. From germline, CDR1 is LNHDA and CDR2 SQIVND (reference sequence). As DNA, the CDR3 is TGTGCCAGTAGAAAGGACAGGGCTTCCTTTTTTTCAGCTTTCTTT. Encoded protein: CASRKDRASFFSAFF. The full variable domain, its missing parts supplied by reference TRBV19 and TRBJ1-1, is DGGITQSPKYLFRKEGQNVTLSCEQNLNHDAMYWYRQDPGQGLRLIYYSQIVNDFQKGDIAEGYSVSREKKESFPLTVTSAQKNPTAFYLCASRKDRASFFSAFFGQGTRLTVV.

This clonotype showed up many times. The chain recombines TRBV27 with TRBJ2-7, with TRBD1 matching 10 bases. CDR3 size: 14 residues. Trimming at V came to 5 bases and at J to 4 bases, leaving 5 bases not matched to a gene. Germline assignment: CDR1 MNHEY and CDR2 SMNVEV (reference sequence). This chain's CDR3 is CASSHRDRGYEQYF. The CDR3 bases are TGTGCCAGCAGTCACCGGGACAGGGGATACGAGCAGTACTTC.

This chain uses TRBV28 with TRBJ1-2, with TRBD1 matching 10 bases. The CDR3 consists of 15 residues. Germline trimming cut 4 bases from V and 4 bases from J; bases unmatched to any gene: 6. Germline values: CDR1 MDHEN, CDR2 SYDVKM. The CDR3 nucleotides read TGTGCCAGCAGTTCCCGGGACAGGGGAATCTATGGCTACACCTTC. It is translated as CASSSRDRGIYGYTF.